Shown below are 19 T cell receptor beta chains from a single sample sequenced in a study of Ad26.COV2.S vaccination and SARS-CoV-2 variants. Sequencing used immunoSEQ multiplex PCR; TCRdb keeps in-frame clones, though not all of them. The sample shows over 400,000 clones, about nine tenths of them seen only once. Treatment here: roughly 18 received Ad26.COV2.S at low or high dose, single or two shots; about 5 received placebo; per-sample allocation not given. The investigators took samples on day 63 after the first vaccine or placebo injection. Sequencing was performed on peripheral blood, taken in a trial of Ad26.COV2.S vaccine versus placebo. Every receptor here comes from a person aged 18 to 65 who received the Ad26.COV2.S COVID-19 vaccine or a placebo.

V and J are TRBV4-1 and TRBJ2-1; D unresolved. The CDR3 is made up of 14 amino acids. CDR1 and CDR2 (germline): MGHRA, YSYEKL. V was pared by 3 bases and J by 4 bases, with 10 bases between. For the CDR3, the DNA is TGCGCCAGCAGCCACGGCGTCATTTACAATGAGCAGTTCTTC. Protein product: CASSHGVIYNEQFF.

The rearrangement links TRBV10-1 to TRBJ1-6, with D uncertain. Trimming shortened V by 7 bases and J by 15 bases, and 13 bases separated the two germline ends. Germline CDR1 reads WNHNN; CDR2 reads SYGVQD (reference sequence). There are 11 residues in the CDR3. The CDR3 reads CASNSGICLHF. The CDR3 DNA is TGCGCCAGCAATTCGGGAATATGCCTCCACTTT.

The rearrangement links TRBV3-1 (or the pseudogene TRBV3-2) to TRBJ1-1; D perhaps matches TRBD1 (6 bases). V was cut by 7 bases and J by 7 bases, with 19 bases left in between. Per germline, CDR1 LGHDT and CDR2 YNNKEL (reference sequence). The CDR3 is 14 residues long. CDR3 bases: TGTGCCAGCACCCGAGCACAGGGAGTTAGTGAAGCTTTCTTT. It specifies CASTRAQGVSEAFF.

The chain carries TRBV4-1 and TRBJ2-7; 7 bases align to TRBD1. V lost 1 base to trimming and J lost 4 bases; unmatched junction nucleotides: 7. Germline CDR1 reads MGHRA; CDR2 reads YSYEKL. The CDR3 sequence is 15 residues long. CDR3 in DNA: TGCGCCAGCAGCCAAGGACAGGGACCTAGGTACGAGCAGTACTTC. Translating gives CASSQGQGPRYEQYF.

The genes are TRBV6-2 or TRBV6-3 and TRBJ1-5, with TRBD1 as a possible D gene (5 bases). Trimming took 6 bases from V and 8 from J, leaving 14 bases between them. Germline assignment: CDR1 MNHEY and CDR2 SVGEGT. The CDR3 extends over 13 amino acids. The CDR3 protein is CASSQGLPEPQHF. The CDR3 bases are TGTGCCAGCAGCCAGGGACTGCCGGAGCCCCAGCATTTT.

The sample holds one count of this clone. This chain links TRBV6-6 with TRBJ1-2; perhaps TRBD1 as D (6 bases). CDR1 is MNHNY and CDR2 is SVGAGI in the germline V gene (reference sequence). The CDR3 loop spans 14 amino acids. V lost 6 bases and J 0 bases, leaving 11 bases between the germline ends. The CDR3 DNA is TGTGCCAGCAGCCTCCGACAGGCTAACTATGGCTACACCTTC. It yields the protein CASSLRQANYGYTF.

This clone was counted once. Other DNA variants within this sample encode the same CDR3. J is TRBJ1-5 and V is TRBV19; the D is unclear. Between the trimmed V and J ends, which lost 3 bases and 1 base, there was a span of 7 bases. CDR3 length: 14 residues. Germline CDR1 and CDR2: LNHDA and SQIVND (reference sequence). The CDR3: CASSIGQSNQPQHF. For the CDR3, the DNA is TGTGCCAGTAGTATTGGTCAGAGCAATCAGCCCCAGCATTTT.

This rearrangement joins TRBV4-3 to TRBJ2-7; D perhaps matches TRBD2 (5 bases). CDR1 LGHNA and CDR2 YSLEER come from the germline V gene. V was cut by 0 bases and J by 5 bases, with 11 bases left in between. This CDR3 comprises 14 residues. This chain's CDR3 is CASSQDWTSHEQYF. DNA for the CDR3: TGCGCCAGCAGCCAAGACTGGACTTCCCACGAGCAGTACTTC.

The V gene is TRBV30, the J gene TRBJ2-2; 11 positions agree with TRBD2. Germline CDR1 GTSNPN, CDR2 SVGIG (reference sequence). The CDR3 has 13 residues. V lost 7 bases, J lost 4 bases, and 2 bases stayed unmatched. The CDR3 DNA reads as TGTGCCTCCGGACTAGCGGGCACCGGGGAGCTGTTTTTT. It codes for CASGLAGTGELFF.

CDR3 residues: CSVRRGSTNEKLFF. The CDR3 region has the DNA TGCAGCGTTAGACGCGGCTCAACTAATGAAAAACTGTTTTTT. This chain links TRBV29-1 with TRBJ1-4; D call uncertain. V was cut by 5 bases and J by 0 bases, with 10 bases left in between. The CDR3 has 14 amino acids. Per the germline V gene, CDR1 is SQVTM and CDR2 is ANQGSEA.

This sequence joins TRBV6-2 or TRBV6-3 and TRBJ1-2; D may be TRBD1 (6 bases). This CDR3 spans 17 amino acids. In germline, CDR1 is MNHEY, CDR2 SVGEGT. V lost 7 bases and J 9 bases, leaving 30 bases between the germline ends. CDR3 sequence reads: CASTPLPSTPGHLCYTF. In DNA form, the CDR3 reads TGTGCCAGCACCCCACTCCCTTCCACCCCGGGACATTTATGCTACACCTTC.

V usage is TRBV25-1 and J usage is TRBJ2-3; 8 nucleotides match TRBD2. Germline CDR1 MGHDK, CDR2 SYGVNS. V shed 2 bases, J shed 2 bases, and the junction held 12 bases outside the gene matches. This CDR3 comprises 18 residues. The CDR3 is CASSERTLLAELTDTQYF. CDR3 nucleotides: TGTGCCAGCAGTGAACGCACCTTACTAGCGGAGCTCACAGATACGCAGTATTTT.

The genes are TRBV4-1 and TRBJ2-1; TRBD2 matches at 7 bases. CDR3 size: 13 residues. V shed 4 bases, J shed 6 bases, and the junction held 3 bases outside the gene matches. Germline-derived CDR1 and CDR2 are MGHRA and YSYEKL. CDR3 sequence reads: CASSLGLVNEQFF. The CDR3 coding sequence is TGCGCCAGCAGCCTAGGACTAGTCAATGAGCAGTTCTTC.

The rearrangement joins TRBV19 to TRBJ1-1, with D possibly TRBD1 on 6 matching bases. V dropped 5 bases and J dropped 3 bases, with 13 bases sitting between them. The CDR3 spans 14 residues. Germline V gene data show CDR1 as LNHDA and CDR2 as SQIVND (reference sequence). The CDR3 spells CASSLGAGHTEAFF. The CDR3 bases are TGTGCCAGTAGTCTGGGGGCTGGGCACACTGAAGCTTTCTTT.

The chain joins TRBV7-9 to TRBJ1-1; D not certain. The V end was cut by 1 base, the J end by 6 bases, with 18 bases between. CDR1 is SEHNR, CDR2 FQNEAQ, per germline (reference sequence). The CDR3 covers 16 residues. CDR3 loop: CASSLGGYEQFAEAFF. The CDR3 bases are TGTGCCAGCAGCTTAGGAGGGTACGAACAGTTTGCTGAAGCTTTCTTT.

This chain joins TRBV27 and TRBJ1-2; a possible D gene is TRBD1 (5 bases). Per germline, CDR1 MNHEY and CDR2 SMNVEV (reference sequence). V dropped 1 base and J dropped 2 bases, with 14 bases sitting between them. The CDR3 contains 16 residues. The CDR3 DNA reads TGTGCCAGCAGTTTATTTCAGCGGGACCAAAACTATGGCTACACCTTC. This gives the protein CASSLFQRDQNYGYTF.

This sequence joins TRBV15 and TRBJ1-2; no clear D gene. This CDR3 contains 15 residues. Trimming cost V 2 bases and J 4 bases, with 14 bases left between them. Germline-derived CDR1 and CDR2 are LNHNV and YYDKDF (reference sequence). The CDR3 DNA follows: TGTGCCACCAGCAGATCGGCGGCTGTTTTCTATGGCTACACCTTC. The encoded protein is CATSRSAAVFYGYTF.

This sequence joins TRBV7-9 and TRBJ2-3; D ambiguous. The CDR3 totals 13 residues. Trimming cost V 4 bases and J 7 bases, with 12 bases left between them. The germline gives CDR1 SEHNR, CDR2 FQNEAQ (reference sequence). The CDR3 spells CASSSLAFNTQYF. CDR3 nucleotide sequence: TGTGCCAGCAGCTCTCTGGCTTTTAATACGCAGTATTTT.

V usage is TRBV24-1 and J usage is TRBJ2-3; D might be TRBD1 (6 bases). V lost 4 bases, J lost 3 bases, and 19 bases lay in between. The germline gives CDR1 KGHDR, CDR2 SFDVKD. The CDR3 consists of 17 residues. CDR3: CATSDTTGATRTDTQYF. The CDR3 nucleotides read TGTGCCACCAGTGACACGACAGGAGCCACTAGGACAGATACGCAGTATTTT.